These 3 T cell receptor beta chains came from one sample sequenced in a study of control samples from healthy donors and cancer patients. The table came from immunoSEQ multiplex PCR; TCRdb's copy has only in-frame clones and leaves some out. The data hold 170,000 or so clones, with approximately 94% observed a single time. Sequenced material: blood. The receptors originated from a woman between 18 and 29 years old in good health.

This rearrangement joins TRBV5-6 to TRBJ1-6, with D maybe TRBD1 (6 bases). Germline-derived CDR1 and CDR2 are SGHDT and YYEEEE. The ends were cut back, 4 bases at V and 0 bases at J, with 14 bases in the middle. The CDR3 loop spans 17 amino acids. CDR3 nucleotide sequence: TGTGCCAGCAGCGGATGGACAGCGAGCTCCTATAATTCACCCCTCCACTTT. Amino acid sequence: CASSGWTASSYNSPLHF. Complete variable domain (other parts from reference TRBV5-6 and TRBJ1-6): DAGVTQSPTHLIKTRGQQVTLRCSPKSGHDTVSWYQQALGQGPQFIFQYYEEEERQRGNFPDRFSGHQFPNYSSELNVNALLLGDSALYLCASSGWTASSYNSPLHFGNGTRLTVT.

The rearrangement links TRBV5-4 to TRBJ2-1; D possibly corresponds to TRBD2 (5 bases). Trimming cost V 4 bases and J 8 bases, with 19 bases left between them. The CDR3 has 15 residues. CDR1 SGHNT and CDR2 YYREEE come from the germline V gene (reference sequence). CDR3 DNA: TGTGCCAGCAGCGCCTCTAGCAGCCCCGGGTATGAGCAGTTCTTC. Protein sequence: CASSASSSPGYEQFF.

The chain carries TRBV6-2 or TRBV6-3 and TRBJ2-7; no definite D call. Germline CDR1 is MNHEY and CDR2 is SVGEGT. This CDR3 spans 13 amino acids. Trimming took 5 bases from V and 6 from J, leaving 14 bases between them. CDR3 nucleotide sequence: TGTGCCAGCAGTAACCCGAGCCCGGCCGAGCAGTACTTC. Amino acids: CASSNPSPAEQYF.